These 7 T cell receptor beta chains came from one sample sequenced in a study of blood T cell repertoires in COVID-19. Here immunoSEQ multiplex PCR was the method, and the copy in TCRdb shows in-frame clones only, minus some. The table lists 200,000 to 250,000 clones, approximately 84% of them singletons. Sequenced: peripheral blood. These receptors originate from a woman in her 30s who had recovered from COVID-19.

This chain links TRBV11-3 with TRBJ2-2, with D perhaps matching TRBD1 (5 bases). CDR3 length: 13 residues. Germline V gene sequence: CDR1 SGHNT, CDR2 YENEEA. V lost 8 bases and J lost 4, with 11 bases in between. The CDR3 reads CASQRGGTGELFF. The CDR3 DNA reads as TGTGCCAGCCAAAGGGGTGGCACCGGGGAGCTGTTTTTT.

The DNA of the CDR3 is TGTGCCAGCAGCATACTAGCGGGAGAGGCCGGGGAGCTGTTTTTT. Residues: CASSILAGEAGELFF. The rearrangement links TRBV5-6 to TRBJ2-2; 11 bases align to TRBD2. Germline V CDR1 and CDR2: SGHDT, YYEEEE. CDR3 length equals 15 residues. V shed 4 bases, J shed 6 bases, and the junction held 5 bases outside the gene matches.

This chain uses TRBV4-1 with TRBJ1-2; perhaps TRBD1 as D (6 bases). This CDR3 region has 15 residues. Trimming removed 4 bases from V and 2 bases from J, with 14 bases in between. From germline, CDR1 is MGHRA and CDR2 YSYEKL. CDR3 sequence: CASSRRTVKNYGYTF. CDR3 DNA: TGCGCCAGCAGCCGCCGGACAGTCAAGAACTATGGCTACACCTTC.

The V gene is TRBV21-1, the J gene TRBJ1-2; the table gives TRBD1 as D, unverified against the DNA. TRBV21-1 is listed as a pseudogene. The CDR3 is 15 amino acids. CDR3 sequence (DNA): TGTGCCAGCAGCACGGGGCAGGGGGCTGGTTATGGCTACACCTTC. Its protein is CASSTGQGAGYGYTF.

The chain has TRBV10-3 and TRBJ2-3; TRBD2 is a possible D gene (5 bases). Trimming cost V 0 bases and J 0 bases, with 13 bases left between them. The V gene's germline CDR1 is ENHRY and CDR2 SYGVKD. CDR3 length: 17 amino acids. The CDR3 loop is CAISESPAGTSTDTQYF. Here the CDR3 DNA reads TGTGCCATCAGTGAGTCCCCGGCGGGTACTAGCACAGATACGCAGTATTTT.

The chain couples TRBV6-6 to TRBJ2-5; no clear D. Trimming pared 2 bases from V and 0 bases from J, leaving 7 bases between. Germline V gene sequence: CDR1 MNHNY, CDR2 SVGAGI (reference sequence). The CDR3 spans 14 residues. The CDR3 loop is CASSYVPNQETQYF. In DNA form, the CDR3 reads TGTGCCAGCAGTTACGTCCCAAACCAAGAGACCCAGTACTTC.

The genes are TRBV2 and TRBJ2-7; D ambiguous. The length of the CDR3 is 13 residues. From germline, CDR1 is SNHLY and CDR2 FYNNEI. The V end lost 5 bases, the J end lost 0 bases, and 8 bases lay between the germline ends. CDR3 amino acids: CASSPPRSYEQYF. The CDR3 DNA sequence: TGTGCCAGCAGTCCCCCCCGCTCCTACGAGCAGTACTTC.